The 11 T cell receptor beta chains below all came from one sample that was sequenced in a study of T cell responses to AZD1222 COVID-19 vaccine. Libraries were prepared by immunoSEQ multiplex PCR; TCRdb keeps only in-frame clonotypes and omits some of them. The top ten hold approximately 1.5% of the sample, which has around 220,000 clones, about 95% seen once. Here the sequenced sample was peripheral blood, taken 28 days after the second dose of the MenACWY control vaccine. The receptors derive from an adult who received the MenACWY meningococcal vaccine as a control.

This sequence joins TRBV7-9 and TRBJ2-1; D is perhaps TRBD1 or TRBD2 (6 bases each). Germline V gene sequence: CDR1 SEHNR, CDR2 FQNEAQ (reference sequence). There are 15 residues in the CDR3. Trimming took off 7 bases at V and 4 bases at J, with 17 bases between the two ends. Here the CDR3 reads CASTPEGVGYNEQFF. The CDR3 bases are TGTGCCAGCACCCCGGAGGGGGTTGGGTACAATGAGCAGTTCTTC.

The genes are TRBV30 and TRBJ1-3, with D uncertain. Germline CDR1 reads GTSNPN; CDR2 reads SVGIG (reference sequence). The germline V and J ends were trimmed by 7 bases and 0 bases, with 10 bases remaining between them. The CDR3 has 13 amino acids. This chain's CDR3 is CALGLFSGNTIYF. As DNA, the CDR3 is TGTGCCTTGGGCCTTTTCTCTGGAAACACCATATATTTT.

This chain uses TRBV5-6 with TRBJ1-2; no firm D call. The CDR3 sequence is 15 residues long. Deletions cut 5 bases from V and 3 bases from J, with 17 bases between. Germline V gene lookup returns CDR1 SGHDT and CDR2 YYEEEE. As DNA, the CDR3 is TGTGCCAGCAGTTTTAAACAGAGCTTTGACTATGGCTACACCTTC. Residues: CASSFKQSFDYGYTF.

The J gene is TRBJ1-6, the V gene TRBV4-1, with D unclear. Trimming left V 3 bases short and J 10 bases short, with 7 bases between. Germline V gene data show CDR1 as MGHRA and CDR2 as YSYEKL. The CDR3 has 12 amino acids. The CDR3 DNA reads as TGCGCCAGCAGCCAGGGAAACTCACCCCTCCACTTT. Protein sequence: CASSQGNSPLHF.

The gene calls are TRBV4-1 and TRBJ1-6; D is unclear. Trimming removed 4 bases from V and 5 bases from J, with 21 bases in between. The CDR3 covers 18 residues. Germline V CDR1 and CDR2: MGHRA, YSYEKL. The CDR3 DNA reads TGCGCCAGCAGCCCTAATGATTTGGGGATGAGAGATAATTCACCCCTCCACTTT. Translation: CASSPNDLGMRDNSPLHF.

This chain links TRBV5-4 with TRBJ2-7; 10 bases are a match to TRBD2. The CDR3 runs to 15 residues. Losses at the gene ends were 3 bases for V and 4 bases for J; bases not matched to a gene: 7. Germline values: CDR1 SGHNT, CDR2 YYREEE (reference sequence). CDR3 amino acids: CASSSTGLAKYEQYF. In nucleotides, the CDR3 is TGTGCCAGCAGCTCCACGGGACTAGCGAAGTACGAGCAGTACTTC.

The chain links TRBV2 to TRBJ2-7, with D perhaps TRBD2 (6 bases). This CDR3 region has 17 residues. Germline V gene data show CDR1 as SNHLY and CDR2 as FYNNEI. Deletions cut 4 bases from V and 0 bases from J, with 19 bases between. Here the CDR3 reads CASSANPGLSSSYEQYF. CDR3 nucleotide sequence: TGTGCCAGCAGTGCAAATCCGGGACTCTCGAGCTCCTACGAGCAGTACTTC. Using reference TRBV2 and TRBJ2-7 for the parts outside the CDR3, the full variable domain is EPEVTQTPSHQVTQMGQEVILRCVPISNHLYFYWYRQILGQKVEFLVSFYNNEISEKSEIFDDQFSVERPDGSNFTLKIRSTKLEDSAMYFCASSANPGLSSSYEQYFGPGTRLTVT.

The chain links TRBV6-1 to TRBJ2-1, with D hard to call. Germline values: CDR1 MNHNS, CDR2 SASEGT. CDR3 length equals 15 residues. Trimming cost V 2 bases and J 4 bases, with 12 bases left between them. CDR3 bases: TGTGCCAGCAGTGAAATGTCCGGCCCGTACAATGAGCAGTTCTTC. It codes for CASSEMSGPYNEQFF.

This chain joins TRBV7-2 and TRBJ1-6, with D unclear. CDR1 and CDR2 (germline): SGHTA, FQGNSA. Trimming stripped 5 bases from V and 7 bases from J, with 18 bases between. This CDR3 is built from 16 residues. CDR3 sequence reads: CASSPSYESTNSPLHF. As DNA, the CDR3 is TGTGCCAGCAGCCCCTCTTACGAGTCCACAAATTCACCCCTCCACTTT.

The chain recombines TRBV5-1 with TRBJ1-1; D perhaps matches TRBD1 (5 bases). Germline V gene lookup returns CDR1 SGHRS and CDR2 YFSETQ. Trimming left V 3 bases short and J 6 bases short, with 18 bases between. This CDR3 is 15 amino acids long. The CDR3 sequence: CASSWSRGGHPEAFF. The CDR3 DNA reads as TGCGCCAGCAGCTGGTCGAGGGGAGGCCATCCTGAAGCTTTCTTT.

For the CDR3, the DNA is TGTGCCAGCAGCGTGGGACTAGCGGGGCCTCCCACAGATACGCAGTATTTT. Amino acid sequence: CASSVGLAGPPTDTQYF. J is TRBJ2-3 and V is TRBV9; 13 bases fit TRBD2. Per the germline V gene, CDR1 is SGDLS and CDR2 is YYNGEE. The CDR3 has 17 amino acids. The V and J ends lost 2 bases and 2 bases, in that order; junction bases with no gene match: 5.